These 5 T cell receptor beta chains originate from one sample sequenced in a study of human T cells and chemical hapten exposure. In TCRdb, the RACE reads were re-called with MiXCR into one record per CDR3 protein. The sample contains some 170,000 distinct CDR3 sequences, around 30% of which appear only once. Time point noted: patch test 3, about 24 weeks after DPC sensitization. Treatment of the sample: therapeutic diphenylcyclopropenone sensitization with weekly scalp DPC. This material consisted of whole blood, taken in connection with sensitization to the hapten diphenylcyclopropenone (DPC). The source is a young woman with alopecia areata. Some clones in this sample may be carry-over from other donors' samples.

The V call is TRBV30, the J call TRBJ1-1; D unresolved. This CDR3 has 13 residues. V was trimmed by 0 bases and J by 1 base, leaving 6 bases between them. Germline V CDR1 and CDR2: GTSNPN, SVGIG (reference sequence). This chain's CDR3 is CAWSVEGNTEAFF. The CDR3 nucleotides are TGTGCCTGGAGTGTAGAAGGGAACACTGAAGCTTTCTTT.

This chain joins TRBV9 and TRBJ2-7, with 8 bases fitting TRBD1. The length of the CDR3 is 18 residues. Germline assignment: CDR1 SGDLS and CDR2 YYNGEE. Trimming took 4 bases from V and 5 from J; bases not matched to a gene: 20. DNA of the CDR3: TGTGCCAGCAGCCCGCGCCCAGGGGGCCGGACGAACTTCCACGAGCAGTACTTC. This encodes CASSPRPGGRTNFHEQYF.

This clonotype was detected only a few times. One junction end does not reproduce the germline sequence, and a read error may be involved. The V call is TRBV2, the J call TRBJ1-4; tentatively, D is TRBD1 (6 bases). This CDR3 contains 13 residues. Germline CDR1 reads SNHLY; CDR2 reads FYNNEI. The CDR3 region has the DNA TGTGCCAGCAGGGAAGGGGGAGATGAAAAACTGTTTTTT. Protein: CASREGGDEKLFF.

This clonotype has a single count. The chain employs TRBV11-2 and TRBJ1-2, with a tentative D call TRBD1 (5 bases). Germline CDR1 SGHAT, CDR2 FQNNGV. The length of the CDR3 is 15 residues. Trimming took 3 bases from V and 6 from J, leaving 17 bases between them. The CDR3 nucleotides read TGTGCCAGCAGCTTTGGGGTTTTAGGGGATGATGGCTACACCTTC. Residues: CASSFGVLGDDGYTF.

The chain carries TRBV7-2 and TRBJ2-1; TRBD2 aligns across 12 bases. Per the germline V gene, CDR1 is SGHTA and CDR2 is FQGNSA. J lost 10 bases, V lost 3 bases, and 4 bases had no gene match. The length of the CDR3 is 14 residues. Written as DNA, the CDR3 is TGTGCCAGCAGCTTCGGGACTAGCGGGCTGGAGCAGTTCTTC. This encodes CASSFGTSGLEQFF.